Detailed here is one TCR beta chain. The protocol was immunoSEQ multiplex PCR, while the TCRdb copy is restricted to in-frame clones and leaves out a portion. The sample shows some 55,000 clones, roughly 90% of them seen only once. The data derive from a study of OX40 agonist ivuxolimab in advanced cancers. The CDR3 totals 13 residues. Germline V gene sequence: CDR1 SGHRS, CDR2 YFSETQ. V gave up 6 bases and J gave up 6 bases, with 15 bases separating them. This clonotype was sampled from an adult with an advanced solid tumor such as melanoma, head and neck, liver or kidney cancer. This specimen was CD4+ or CD8+ T cells sorted from blood, taken in a trial of the OX40 agonist ivuxolimab. V usage is TRBV5-1 and J usage is TRBJ1-2; D perhaps matches TRBD1 (5 bases). DNA of the CDR3: TGCGCCAGCACGTTACCAGGGCAGGATGGCTACACCTTC. It specifies CASTLPGQDGYTF.